These 12 T cell receptor beta chains share one sample of origin, sequenced in a study of shared clonotypes between healthy human individuals. CD45RO negativity and positive selection for CCR7 defined naive CD8 cells, a population that excluded terminally differentiated effector memory CD45RA+ cells. This table comes from immunoSEQ multiplex PCR, and its TCRdb copy is limited to in-frame clones, with some not included. The table shows about 820,000 clones, with 90% to 95% occurring only once. Source material: naive CD8+ T cells sorted from blood. Receptor source: a man aged 25 to 40 in good health.

CDR3 protein: CGLRDRYTGELFF. CDR3 DNA sequence: TGCGGTCTCAGGGACAGATACACCGGGGAGCTGTTTTTT. The chain has TRBV29-1 and TRBJ2-2; 7 bases align to TRBD1. Looked up from germline, CDR1 is SQVTM and CDR2 is ANQGSEA. The CDR3 sequence is 13 residues long.

The chain is built from TRBV5-1 and TRBJ2-2, with 9 bases aligning to TRBD2. Per germline, CDR1 SGHRS and CDR2 YFSETQ. V was pared by 0 bases and J by 6 bases, with 3 bases of the junction left unmatched. The CDR3 loop spans 15 amino acids. Here the CDR3 DNA reads TGCGCCAGCAGCTTGGTGGGACTAGCTCCCGGGGAGCTGTTTTTT. It codes for CASSLVGLAPGELFF.

The genes are TRBV28 and TRBJ2-1; 8 bases map to TRBD2. Germline loops: CDR1 MDHEN, CDR2 SYDVKM. The V segment lost 5 bases and the J segment 0 bases; nucleotides outside the gene matches: 15. CDR3 size: 19 residues. The CDR3 DNA sequence: TGTGCCAGCAGTCAAATGGTACTAGCGGTCGACAACTCCTACAATGAGCAGTTCTTC. Amino acids: CASSQMVLAVDNSYNEQFF.

This clone was found many times. V is TRBV9 and J is TRBJ2-7, with unresolved D. Trimming stripped 0 bases from V and 3 bases from J, with 7 bases between. Germline V gene data show CDR1 as SGDLS and CDR2 as YYNGEE. The CDR3 covers 13 residues. This CDR3 reads CASSVGINYEQYF. CDR3 DNA: TGTGCCAGCAGCGTAGGTATCAACTACGAGCAGTACTTC.

The chain is built from TRBV27 and TRBJ2-2; D is undetermined. With 10 bases removed from V and 5 bases from J, the gap between germline ends came to 11 bases. The CDR3 contains 12 residues. The germline gives CDR1 MNHEY, CDR2 SMNVEV (reference sequence). The CDR3 region has the DNA TGTGCCACCCGGGTGGTAACCGGGGAGCTGTTTTTT. This gives the protein CATRVVTGELFF.

This sequence joins TRBV13 and TRBJ1-1; TRBD1 is a possible D gene (6 bases). The length of the CDR3 is 14 residues. CDR1 and CDR2 (germline): PRHDT, FYEKMQ (reference sequence). Trimming left V 5 bases short and J 6 bases short, with 16 bases between. The CDR3 bases are TGTGCCAGCAGCGGCCAGGGGCTGGGACCTGAAGCTTTCTTT. Translated, it gives CASSGQGLGPEAFF.

This sequence joins TRBV12-2 and TRBJ2-4; the table gives TRBD1 as D, unverified against the DNA. TRBV12-2 is classified as a pseudogene. The CDR3 totals 16 residues. CDR3 sequence: CASRLRTELAKNIQYF. The CDR3 DNA is TGTGCAAGTCGCTTGAGGACAGAACTAGCCAAAAACATTCAGTACTTC.

Turning to this clone: The same CDR3 is also encoded by other DNA sequences in this sample. This rearrangement joins TRBV7-9 to TRBJ2-2; D unresolved. In germline, CDR1 is SEHNR, CDR2 FQNEAQ (reference sequence). The CDR3 extends over 12 amino acids. V was shortened by 5 bases and J by 6 bases, with 7 bases between the two germline ends. CDR3 loop: CASSPSSGELFF. For the CDR3, the DNA is TGTGCCAGCAGCCCCTCCTCCGGGGAGCTGTTTTTT.

The chain recombines TRBV15 with TRBJ1-2; D unresolved. Per germline, CDR1 LNHNV and CDR2 YYDKDF (reference sequence). V dropped 1 base and J dropped 4 bases, with 7 bases sitting between them. This CDR3 has 13 residues. This CDR3 is CATSRVGSYGYTF. As DNA, the CDR3 is TGTGCCACCAGCAGAGTGGGCAGCTATGGCTACACCTTC.

This clone was counted a few times. This chain connects TRBV5-5 to TRBJ1-2; D is perhaps TRBD1 (5 bases). The CDR3 covers 11 residues. Trimming left V 2 bases short and J 8 bases short, with 7 bases between. CDR1 SGHKS and CDR2 YYEKEE come from the germline V gene (reference sequence). The CDR3 is CASSLRTGYTF. The CDR3 DNA reads TGTGCCAGCAGCTTAAGGACAGGCTACACCTTC.

This rearrangement joins TRBV15 to TRBJ1-1; D gene uncertain. The CDR3 loop spans 13 amino acids. Germline V gives CDR1 LNHNV, CDR2 YYDKDF (reference sequence). Trimming shortened V by 0 bases and J by 7 bases, and 9 bases separated the two germline ends. The CDR3 sequence: CATSRDFGFEAFF. The CDR3 nucleotides are TGTGCCACCAGCAGAGATTTCGGATTTGAAGCTTTCTTT.

This clone was found a few times. The chain employs TRBV28 and TRBJ2-7; D gene uncertain. V lost 6 bases, J lost 4 bases, and 10 bases lay in between. This CDR3 comprises 12 residues. CDR1 is MDHEN and CDR2 is SYDVKM in the germline V gene. The CDR3 DNA reads as TGTGCCAGCAGCATTCTAGAGTACGAGCAGTACTTC. This codes for CASSILEYEQYF.